The 21 T cell receptor beta chains given below trace back to one sample, sequenced in a study of PD-L1 blockade in urothelial cancer. The repertoire was sequenced with immunoSEQ multiplex PCR; TCRdb's copy has only in-frame clones and lacks some. The sample carries more than 60,000 clones, almost 90% recorded once. Noted time point: peripheral blood 6 weeks after treatment start. The specimen was PBMCs, collected around atezolizumab (anti-PD-L1) treatment. The receptors derive from a man in his 60s with urothelial cancer.

V and J are TRBV4-3 and TRBJ1-2; D is perhaps TRBD1 (6 bases). The V gene's germline CDR1 is LGHNA and CDR2 YSLEER. The CDR3 totals 16 residues. Trimming cost V 1 base and J 4 bases, with 16 bases left between them. CDR3 DNA: TGCGCCAGCAGCCAAGGCGCGGGGGGGCCATTCTATGGCTACACCTTC. It specifies CASSQGAGGPFYGYTF.

The chain links TRBV5-1 to TRBJ2-7; D possibly corresponds to TRBD1 (5 bases). The V end lost 2 bases, the J end lost 1 base, and 10 bases lay between the germline ends. This CDR3 region has 14 residues. Germline-derived CDR1 and CDR2 are SGHRS and YFSETQ. The CDR3: CASSLDRRSYEQYF. CDR3 sequence (DNA): TGCGCCAGCAGCTTAGACAGAAGATCCTACGAGCAGTACTTC. Drawing the rest from reference TRBV5-1 and TRBJ2-7, the complete variable domain is KAGVTQTPRYLIKTRGQQVTLSCSPISGHRSVSWYQQTPGQGLQFLFEYFSETQRNKGNFPGRFSGRQFSNSRSEMNVSTLELGDSALYLCASSLDRRSYEQYFGPGTRLTVT.

The genes are TRBV11-2 and TRBJ2-1, with 9 bases aligning to TRBD1. Looked up from germline, CDR1 is SGHAT and CDR2 is FQNNGV. The CDR3 runs 15 residues. Unmatched junction bases numbered 2, after V lost 5 bases and J lost 0 bases. The CDR3 here is CASSLDRGSYNEQFF. CDR3 DNA: TGTGCCAGCAGCCTGGACAGGGGCTCCTACAATGAGCAGTTCTTC.

The chain uses TRBV19 and TRBJ1-1; D remains unclear. The V gene's germline CDR1 is LNHDA and CDR2 SQIVND (reference sequence). The CDR3 spans 13 residues. V was cut by 6 bases and J by 1 base, with 9 bases left in between. The CDR3 nucleotides read TGTGCCAGTAGGTATACTAGGAACACTGAAGCTTTCTTT. Amino acid sequence: CASRYTRNTEAFF.

The chain is built from TRBV6-5 and TRBJ2-2; tentatively, D is TRBD2 (6 bases). The ends were cut back, 2 bases at V and 7 bases at J, with 14 bases in the middle. Germline lookup yields CDR1 MNHEY and CDR2 SVGAGI. The CDR3 spans 15 residues. This CDR3 reads CASSYETPGSGELFF. The DNA for the CDR3 is TGTGCCAGCAGTTACGAGACCCCCGGGAGCGGGGAGCTGTTTTTT.

This clone appeared a single time. The V call is TRBV6-5, the J call TRBJ2-5, with D possibly TRBD1 on 6 matching bases. V lost 2 bases, J lost 3 bases, and 10 bases lay in between. The CDR3 totals 14 residues. The germline V gene has CDR1 MNHEY and CDR2 SVGAGI. The CDR3: CASSYDAGEETQYF. As DNA, the CDR3 is TGTGCCAGCAGTTACGATGCAGGGGAAGAGACCCAGTACTTC.

The chain combines TRBV6-6 with TRBJ1-4; D not resolved. Trimming took 7 bases from V and 0 from J, leaving 12 bases between them. Germline assignment: CDR1 MNHNY and CDR2 SVGAGI (reference sequence). The CDR3 totals 15 residues. The CDR3 DNA reads TGTGCCAGCAATGGCCAGTTTGCAACTAATGAAAAACTGTTTTTT. Translation: CASNGQFATNEKLFF.

The chain is built from TRBV11-1 and TRBJ2-7, with a tentative D call TRBD1 (6 bases). Trimming took off 6 bases at V and 7 bases at J, with 19 bases between the two ends. The germline gives CDR1 SGHAT, CDR2 FQDESV (reference sequence). The CDR3 totals 14 residues. The CDR3 nucleotides are TGTGCCAGCAGGCCAACCATTACAGGGATGGAGCAGTACTTC. Protein sequence: CASRPTITGMEQYF.

This chain connects TRBV6-6 to TRBJ2-1, with D maybe TRBD2 (6 bases). There are 15 residues in the CDR3. Germline values: CDR1 MNHNY, CDR2 SVGAGI (reference sequence). Trimming took off 3 bases at V and 6 bases at J, with 15 bases between the two ends. The CDR3 DNA sequence: TGTGCCAGCAGTTATCAGGGAGGTGTAGGCAATGAGCAGTTCTTC. This gives the protein CASSYQGGVGNEQFF.

The chain combines TRBV10-2 with TRBJ2-5; D is unclear. CDR1 and CDR2 from the germline V gene are WSHSY and SAAADI. The CDR3 has 14 residues. V lost 0 bases to trimming and J lost 12 bases, with 17 bases between them. The CDR3 DNA sequence: TGCGCCAGCAGTGAGTCGCTCAGGCTCTCCCAGAAGTACTTC. It encodes CASSESLRLSQKYF.

CDR3 loop: CASSPLRDYYGYTF. For the CDR3, the DNA is TGTGCCAGCTCACCACTCCGGGATTACTATGGCTACACCTTC. V and J are TRBV18 and TRBJ1-2, with D unclear. V lost 1 base to trimming and J lost 3 bases, with 9 bases between them. This CDR3 has 14 amino acids. Looked up from germline, CDR1 is KGHSH and CDR2 is LQKENI.

The gene calls are TRBV21-1 and TRBJ2-1; the tabulated D call, TRBD2, remains unverified against the DNA. TRBV21-1 is assigned pseudogene status. The CDR3 consists of 18 residues. CDR3 sequence (DNA): TGTGCCAGCAGCAATATGGGCGGGAGGGCCCCTATGGGGAATGAGCAGTTCTTC. Translating it yields CASSNMGGRAPMGNEQFF.

This chain joins TRBV7-9 and TRBJ2-7, with 8 nucleotides matching TRBD2. From germline, CDR1 is SEHNR and CDR2 FQNEAQ (reference sequence). V was clipped by 4 bases and J by 0 bases; unmatched bases: 17. CDR3 length: 19 residues. CDR3 DNA: TGTGCCAGCAGCTCCCTGATCTTGATAGCGGGGTCAAGCTCCTACGAGCAGTACTTC. As protein: CASSSLILIAGSSSYEQYF.

This clone was recorded only once. The DNA for the CDR3 is TGTGCCAGCAGCCCCAACTTGGACTCGCGGGGGCGAGGGACCGGGGAGCTGTTTTTT. This gives the protein CASSPNLDSRGRGTGELFF. The chain carries TRBV7-3 and TRBJ2-2, with TRBD2 as a possible D gene (7 bases). The germline CDR1 and CDR2 sequences are SGHTA and FQGTGA. V lost 5 bases and J lost 5, with 27 bases in between. The CDR3 length is 19 residues.

This clone occurred once. The chain uses TRBV4-1 and TRBJ1-2, with a tentative D call TRBD1 (5 bases). The germline gives CDR1 MGHRA, CDR2 YSYEKL. The CDR3 spans 17 residues. Trimming removed 3 bases at V and 1 base at J, with 18 bases between. CDR3 bases: TGCGCCAGCAGCCATAGGTCATTCTCCAGGGATAACTATGGCTACACCTTC. Translating it yields CASSHRSFSRDNYGYTF.

The chain couples TRBV6-1 to TRBJ2-7; TRBD2 agrees at 13 bases. Germline V gives CDR1 MNHNS, CDR2 SASEGT. Germline trimming cut 8 bases from V and 4 bases from J; bases unmatched to any gene: 2. The CDR3 length is 13 residues. The CDR3 loop reads CASGTSGVYEQYF. The CDR3 bases are TGTGCCAGCGGGACTAGCGGGGTTTACGAGCAGTACTTC.

The chain couples TRBV7-3 to TRBJ2-1; 11 bases are a match to TRBD1. This CDR3 has 15 amino acids. Germline trimming cut 4 bases from V and 6 bases from J; bases unmatched to any gene: 5. CDR1 and CDR2 from the germline V gene are SGHTA and FQGTGA. The CDR3 reads CASSSGQGAGNEQFF. The DNA for the CDR3 is TGTGCCAGCAGCTCTGGACAGGGGGCGGGCAATGAGCAGTTCTTC. The full variable domain, with the rest looked up from reference TRBV7-3 and TRBJ2-1, is GAGVSQTPSNKVTEKGKYVELRCDPISGHTALYWYRQSLGQGPEFLIYFQGTGAADDSGLPNDRFFAVRPEGSVSTLKIQRTERGDSAVYLCASSSGQGAGNEQFFGPGTRLTVL.

This rearrangement joins TRBV30 to TRBJ1-4; no firm D call. Per germline, CDR1 GTSNPN and CDR2 SVGIG (reference sequence). V was shortened by 0 bases and J by 5 bases, with 16 bases between the two germline ends. The CDR3 is made up of 16 amino acids. The CDR3 sequence is CAWSVLGAGLNEKLFF. The CDR3, as DNA: TGTGCCTGGAGTGTACTAGGAGCCGGTTTAAATGAAAAACTGTTTTTT.

The chain carries TRBV30 and TRBJ1-5; D call uncertain. Trimming stripped 5 bases from V and 2 bases from J, with 10 bases between. The CDR3 covers 13 residues. The germline gives CDR1 GTSNPN, CDR2 SVGIG (reference sequence). CDR3 bases: TGTGCCTGGGGCAGGAGGGGCAATCAGCCCCAGCATTTT. Translated: CAWGRRGNQPQHF. The full variable domain, in which reference TRBV30 and TRBJ1-5 provide the parts outside the CDR3, is SQTIHQWPATLVQPVGSPLSLECTVEGTSNPNLYWYRQAAGRGLQLLFYSVGIGQISSEVPQNLSASRPQDRQFILSSKKLLLSDSGFYLCAWGRRGNQPQHFGDGTRLSIL.

This sequence joins TRBV4-1 and TRBJ2-3; TRBD2 is a possible D gene (6 bases). Trimming cost V 1 base and J 0 bases, with 17 bases left between them. The CDR3 sequence is 18 residues long. Looked up from germline, CDR1 is MGHRA and CDR2 is YSYEKL. CDR3 nucleotides: TGCGCCAGCAGCCAAGGAGGCGGGACCCGATCTAGCACAGATACGCAGTATTTT. It translates to CASSQGGGTRSSTDTQYF.

This chain joins TRBV5-1 and TRBJ1-2, with D perhaps TRBD1 (5 bases). The CDR3 runs 13 residues. Germline V gene sequence: CDR1 SGHRS, CDR2 YFSETQ. Trimming shortened V by 7 bases and J by 5 bases, and 15 bases separated the two germline ends. The CDR3 protein is CASPGGWWYGYTF. CDR3 sequence (DNA): TGCGCCAGCCCGGGGGGTTGGTGGTATGGCTACACCTTC. Variable domain in full (rest from reference TRBV5-1 and TRBJ1-2): KAGVTQTPRYLIKTRGQQVTLSCSPISGHRSVSWYQQTPGQGLQFLFEYFSETQRNKGNFPGRFSGRQFSNSRSEMNVSTLELGDSALYLCASPGGWWYGYTFGSGTRLTVV.